Detailed here is one T cell receptor (beta chain). Its target is unknown. This entry is derived from a study of T cell responses to AZD1222 COVID-19 vaccine. General study findings and limits: The breadth and depth of Spike-specific TCRs increased once two AZD1222 doses had been given. Females outnumbered males among donors, who were mostly white British; clonal diversity was possibly underestimated. Along spike, vaccine-associated CD4 TCRs were found throughout, with dominance at 160-218 and 743-854.

Assay used: immunoSEQ multiplex PCR; TCRdb lists only in-frame clones, some missing. The sample holds 150,000 to 200,000 clones, approximately 87% seen once. CDR1 is SGHAT, CDR2 FQDESV, per germline (reference sequence). After removal of 5 bases from V and 3 bases from J, the junction contained 2 bases not matched to a gene. This CDR3 contains 13 residues. Recipients boosted at about 4 weeks or about 12 weeks are pooled. The sequencing used peripheral blood, collected 28 days after the second AZD1222 dose. V usage is TRBV11-1 and J usage is TRBJ1-1, with 8 nucleotides matching TRBD1. This clonotype originated in an adult who received the AZD1222 COVID-19 vaccine. The CDR3 bases are TGTGCCAGCAGCACACAGGGGGACACTGAAGCTTTCTTT. As protein: CASSTQGDTEAFF.